The clone carrying this T cell receptor (beta chain) was found many times. Its target is unknown. The data belong to a study of early T cells in non-severe SARS-CoV-2 infection. Study context: From unsorted whole blood, bulk RNA was sequenced, and the chains remained unpaired.

Findings and caveats of the study: In VDJdb matching, anti-spike CD8 responses were favored while private and CD4 specificities went missing.

Individual cDNA molecules were tagged with unique molecular identifiers. Via MiXCR, TCRdb re-called the 5' RACE reads, giving one row per CDR3 protein. The table lists approximately 83,000 distinct CDR3 sequences, more than 13% of them singletons. The ends lost 8 bases at V and 3 bases at J; junction bases unmatched: 6. The V gene's germline CDR1 is SNHLY and CDR2 FYNNEI. This CDR3 has 13 amino acids. Sequencing input: whole blood. This receptor was taken from an adult who was a healthcare worker with PCR-confirmed SARS-CoV-2 infection or an uninfected control (not recorded which). The chain carries TRBV2 and TRBJ2-7; TRBD1 matches at 8 bases. The CDR3 sequence: CASHRDRNYEQYF. DNA of the CDR3: TGTGCCAGCCACCGGGACAGGAACTACGAGCAGTACTTC.